This is a list of T cell receptor beta chains from one sample in a study of low-dose radiotherapy and immunotherapy resistance in tumors. TCRdb re-analysed the reads in MiXCR, keeping a single row per CDR3 protein. The sample consists of 75,000 to 95,000 distinct CDR3 sequences, around 18% of them appearing once. The sequencing here drew on PBMCs, taken before treatment. These TCRs come from a male donor with prostate cancer. Each CDR3 is given with its conserved first and last residue.

len: 14; j_gene: TRBJ2-7; v_gene: TRBV20-1; CDR3aa: CSARFTGGPYEQYF
len: 15; j_gene: TRBJ2-2; v_gene: TRBV29-1; CDR3aa: CSVDMGHTGTGELFF
len: 15; j_gene: TRBJ2-1; v_gene: TRBV3-1; CDR3aa: CASSQDSGAYNEQFF
len: 15; j_gene: TRBJ1-6; v_gene: TRBV11-2; CDR3aa: CASSLVGRGNSPLHF
len: 15; j_gene: TRBJ2-3; v_gene: TRBV18; CDR3aa: CASSPAGALTDTQYF
len: 17; j_gene: TRBJ2-7; v_gene: TRBV9; CDR3aa: CASSPGGSGSGGREQYF
len: 14; j_gene: TRBJ2-3; v_gene: TRBV30; CDR3aa: CAWRTSGNTDTQYF
len: 14; j_gene: TRBJ1-1; v_gene: TRBV28; CDR3aa: CASAEQGRFTEAFF
len: 13; j_gene: TRBJ2-1; v_gene: TRBV10-3; CDR3aa: CAISESAGDEQFF
len: 14; j_gene: TRBJ2-1; v_gene: TRBV5-1; CDR3aa: CASTGASGRYEQFF
len: 19; j_gene: TRBJ2-6; v_gene: TRBV6-6; CDR3aa: CASSYDTGSVPNRANVLTF
len: 15; j_gene: TRBJ1-1; v_gene: TRBV12-3/TRBV12-4; CDR3aa: CASNNYGALNTEAFF
len: 15; j_gene: TRBJ2-4; v_gene: TRBV12-3/TRBV12-4; CDR3aa: CASSLAGVVKNIQYF